These 27 T cell receptor beta chains originate from one sample sequenced in a study of Ad26.COV2.S vaccination and SARS-CoV-2 variants. TCRdb keeps only in-frame clones here, not all; method: immunoSEQ multiplex PCR. The repertoire has roughly 380,000 clones, 92% of them found once; the top ten carry 3.5% to 4.5%. The sample here was peripheral blood, taken after recovery from COVID-19. These TCRs come from a human donor who had recovered from COVID-19.

The chain uses TRBV19 and TRBJ1-5; tentative D call: TRBD1 (5 bases). The CDR3 extends over 16 amino acids. Trimming cost V 6 bases and J 0 bases, with 15 bases left between them. Germline V lookup: CDR1 LNHDA, CDR2 SQIVND (reference sequence). The CDR3 nucleotides read TGTGCCAGTAGGGTTACCAGGGAAGCTAGCAATCAGCCCCAGCATTTT. Translating it yields CASRVTREASNQPQHF.

This rearrangement joins TRBV5-1 to TRBJ1-1; D perhaps matches TRBD1 (5 bases). V gave up 4 bases and J gave up 7 bases, with 17 bases separating them. CDR1 is SGHRS and CDR2 is YFSETQ in the germline V gene. CDR3 length: 14 amino acids. The CDR3 loop is CASSLTRDRREAFF. Here the CDR3 DNA reads TGCGCCAGCAGCCTCACCCGGGACCGGCGTGAAGCTTTCTTT.

This clone was observed once. The CDR3 bases are TGTGCCAGCAGCACCGTTGATGCTGGAGTAGGAGATACGCAGTATTTT. This sequence encodes CASSTVDAGVGDTQYF. The V gene is TRBV13, the J gene TRBJ2-3; D not certain. The CDR3 extends over 16 amino acids. The germline V and J ends were trimmed by 5 bases and 5 bases, with 20 bases remaining between them. The V gene's germline CDR1 is PRHDT and CDR2 FYEKMQ (reference sequence).

The rearrangement links TRBV13 to TRBJ2-1; 10 nucleotides align to TRBD2. The CDR3 spans 15 residues. J was trimmed by 6 bases and V by 5 bases; bases with no gene match: 7. The V gene's germline CDR1 is PRHDT and CDR2 FYEKMQ (reference sequence). CDR3 loop: CASSGRTSGSNEQFF. Written as DNA, the CDR3 is TGTGCCAGCAGCGGCAGGACTAGCGGTTCCAATGAGCAGTTCTTC.

This clone has just a few counts. The chain is built from TRBV11-2 and TRBJ1-5, with D unclear. V shed 5 bases and J shed 5 bases, with 10 bases lying between them. The V gene's germline CDR1 is SGHAT and CDR2 FQNNGV. The CDR3 covers 13 residues. The CDR3 here is CASSPRADQPQHF. The CDR3 bases are TGTGCCAGCAGCCCTCGTGCAGATCAGCCCCAGCATTTT.

The rearrangement joins TRBV7-9 to TRBJ2-1; TRBD2 matches at 10 bases. In germline, CDR1 is SEHNR, CDR2 FQNEAQ (reference sequence). With V trimmed by 5 bases and J by 7 bases, 8 bases remained unmatched. The CDR3 length is 15 residues. The CDR3 nucleotides read TGTGCCAGCAGCCAAGCGGGGGGGCCTGGGAATGAGCAGTTCTTC. This codes for CASSQAGGPGNEQFF.

The J gene is TRBJ1-1, the V gene TRBV29-1; tentatively, D is TRBD1 (5 bases). The CDR3 runs to 19 residues. Germline V gene data show CDR1 as SQVTM and CDR2 as ANQGSEA. The germline V and J ends were trimmed by 0 bases and 0 bases, with 23 bases remaining between them. The CDR3 reads CSVEDFWGTLRTMNTEAFF. The CDR3 DNA is TGCAGCGTTGAAGATTTTTGGGGGACCCTGCGCACAATGAACACTGAAGCTTTCTTT.

The chain has TRBV5-4 and TRBJ1-1; 9 bases map to TRBD1. Trimming removed 3 bases from V and 5 bases from J; junction bases left unmatched: 8. Germline CDR1 and CDR2: SGHNT and YYREEE (reference sequence). This CDR3 spans 15 amino acids. The CDR3 sequence: CASSSTQGANTEAFF. DNA of the CDR3: TGTGCCAGCAGCTCAACACAGGGGGCTAATACTGAAGCTTTCTTT.

The chain links TRBV12-3 or TRBV12-4 to TRBJ1-2, with 8 bases identical to TRBD1. This CDR3 has 13 residues. V lost 5 bases, J lost 7 bases, and 6 bases stayed unmatched. The CDR3 spells CASSPAGTGGYTF. The CDR3 DNA reads as TGTGCCAGCAGTCCCGCCGGGACAGGTGGCTACACCTTC.

V gene TRBV11-2 combines with J gene TRBJ2-7, with a weak D call TRBD1 (6 bases). Deletions cut 1 base from V and 5 bases from J, with 15 bases between. The CDR3 loop spans 15 amino acids. CDR1 SGHAT and CDR2 FQNNGV come from the germline V gene. The chain's CDR3 is CASSLGRTVAHEQYF. CDR3 nucleotide sequence: TGTGCCAGCAGCTTAGGGCGGACAGTAGCCCACGAGCAGTACTTC.

The chain couples TRBV11-2 to TRBJ1-6; D gene unclear. The length of the CDR3 is 16 residues. V was clipped by 4 bases and J by 8 bases, with 18 bases between them. Germline loops: CDR1 SGHAT, CDR2 FQNNGV. CDR3 region: CASSSFSLGIDSPLHF. The CDR3 region has the DNA TGTGCCAGCAGCTCGTTCTCCCTGGGGATTGATTCACCCCTCCACTTT.

V is TRBV15 and J is TRBJ1-5; 7 nucleotides align to TRBD1. After removal of 3 bases from V and 9 bases from J, the junction contained 8 bases not matched to a gene. CDR3 length: 14 amino acids. Germline assignment: CDR1 LNHNV and CDR2 YYDKDF (reference sequence). For the CDR3, the DNA is TGTGCCACCAGCAGTTTAACAGGGGAGTGGCCCCAGCATTTT. It codes for CATSSLTGEWPQHF.

This chain connects TRBV11-2 to TRBJ2-7; 10 positions match TRBD1. The CDR3 runs 13 residues. V was pared by 5 bases and J by 4 bases, with 2 bases of the junction left unmatched. The germline gives CDR1 SGHAT, CDR2 FQNNGV. The CDR3 sequence is CASSRDRGYEQYF. The CDR3 DNA reads as TGTGCCAGCAGCAGGGACAGGGGATACGAGCAGTACTTC.

This chain uses TRBV12-3 or TRBV12-4 with TRBJ1-4; D unresolved. This CDR3 spans 13 amino acids. V was pared by 3 bases and J by 7 bases, with 9 bases between. CDR3 sequence: CASSFLEGEKLFF. CDR3 nucleotide sequence: TGTGCCAGCAGTTTTCTTGAGGGTGAAAAACTGTTTTTT.

The V call is TRBV28, the J call TRBJ2-7, with D unclear. Germline CDR1 and CDR2: MDHEN and SYDVKM. V was shortened by 1 base and J by 4 bases, with 23 bases between the two germline ends. The CDR3 loop spans 18 amino acids. The CDR3 sequence: CASSLYPPGPVDRYEQYF. CDR3 DNA: TGTGCCAGCAGTTTATACCCCCCGGGTCCGGTCGATAGATACGAGCAGTACTTC.

Only a few counts were recorded for this clone. This rearrangement joins TRBV7-9 to TRBJ2-2; TRBD2 matches 9 bases. The CDR3 is 16 amino acids. The junction had 13 bases not matched to a gene; V was cut back by 7 bases and J by 7 bases. Germline CDR1 is SEHNR and CDR2 is FQNEAQ (reference sequence). CDR3: CASTSLGGGAGGELFF. CDR3 DNA sequence: TGTGCCAGCACCTCTCTAGGCGGGGGGGCCGGCGGGGAGCTGTTTTTT. Full variable domain (outside the CDR3, taken from reference TRBV7-9 and TRBJ2-2): DTGVSQNPRHKITKRGQNVTFRCDPISEHNRLYWYRQTLGQGPEFLTYFQNEAQLEKSRLLSDRFSAERPKGSFSTLEIQRTEQGDSAMYLCASTSLGGGAGGELFFGEGSRLTVL.

The V and J genes are TRBV15 and TRBJ2-2, with D maybe TRBD1 (6 bases). V was clipped by 6 bases and J by 4 bases, with 12 bases between them. This CDR3 has 14 amino acids. Germline-derived CDR1 and CDR2 are LNHNV and YYDKDF (reference sequence). This CDR3 reads CATRLARGTGELFF. The CDR3 coding sequence is TGTGCCACCAGGTTGGCCAGGGGCACCGGGGAGCTGTTTTTT.

This clone was seen once. This chain uses TRBV20-1 with TRBJ2-1; D remains ambiguous. V dropped 5 bases and J dropped 4 bases, with 3 bases sitting between them. Germline V gives CDR1 DFQATT, CDR2 SNEGSKA (reference sequence). This CDR3 is 10 amino acids long. The CDR3 sequence is CSALYNEQFF. The CDR3 DNA follows: TGCAGTGCTTTATACAATGAGCAGTTCTTC.

The chain couples TRBV24-1 to TRBJ2-7, with a possible D match to TRBD2 (5 bases). Looked up from germline, CDR1 is KGHDR and CDR2 is SFDVKD. This CDR3 has 13 residues. Trimming took 2 bases from V and 4 from J, leaving 8 bases between them. The CDR3 region is CATSDSRTYEQYF. The CDR3 nucleotides are TGTGCCACCAGTGATTCCCGGACTTACGAGCAGTACTTC.

Note on this clone: Other nucleotide sequences from this sample produce the same CDR3. V gene TRBV5-8 combines with J gene TRBJ1-1; D not resolved. Trimming removed 3 bases from V and 1 base from J, with 4 bases in between. The CDR3 has 12 amino acids. Germline CDR1 reads SGHTS; CDR2 reads YDEGEE. The CDR3 region is CASSYRNTEAFF. The CDR3 DNA reads as TGTGCCAGCAGCTATCGGAACACTGAAGCTTTCTTT.

The V and J genes are TRBV7-9 and TRBJ2-1; D is undetermined. CDR3 length equals 12 residues. V was pared by 5 bases and J by 6 bases, with 8 bases between. CDR1 and CDR2 (germline): SEHNR, FQNEAQ (reference sequence). As DNA, the CDR3 is TGTGCCAGCAGCCAGTCAAGCAATGAGCAGTTCTTC. Translation gives CASSQSSNEQFF.

The V call is TRBV11-2, the J call TRBJ2-5, with D hard to call. Trimming removed 2 bases at V and 1 base at J, with 17 bases between. Germline loops: CDR1 SGHAT, CDR2 FQNNGV. The CDR3 runs to 17 residues. CDR3 coding DNA: TGTGCCAGCAGCTTACCCCTGTTGGCACCAACCCAAGAGACCCAGTACTTC. Encoded protein: CASSLPLLAPTQETQYF.

This chain connects TRBV12-3 or TRBV12-4 to TRBJ2-5; D is unresolved. V shed 3 bases and J shed 4 bases, with 9 bases lying between them. This CDR3 is built from 13 residues. CDR3 bases: TGTGCCAGCAGTTTGCGATACAGAGAGACCCAGTACTTC. Its translation is CASSLRYRETQYF.

The chain has TRBV11-2 and TRBJ2-7, with 9 nucleotides matching TRBD2. The length of the CDR3 is 17 residues. Germline CDR1 SGHAT, CDR2 FQNNGV. The V gene end was trimmed by 1 base and the J gene end by 4 bases; junction bases not matched to a gene: 11. Here the CDR3 DNA reads TGTGCCAGCAGCTTAGTGGAGATGCTAGCGGGGAGGTACGAGCAGTACTTC. Translating it yields CASSLVEMLAGRYEQYF.

This clone was counted a single time. This sequence joins TRBV5-1 and TRBJ1-1; unclear D gene. Trimming pared 0 bases from V and 4 bases from J, leaving 7 bases between. CDR3 length: 13 residues. Germline V gene sequence: CDR1 SGHRS, CDR2 YFSETQ. DNA for the CDR3: TGCGCCAGCAGCTTGGGGCTGGGCACTGAAGCTTTCTTT. Residues: CASSLGLGTEAFF.

This clone was picked up one time. The chain links TRBV12-5 to TRBJ2-5; 9 bases align to TRBD1. The CDR3 length is 15 residues. V shed 5 bases, J shed 5 bases, and the junction held 9 bases outside the gene matches. Germline lookup yields CDR1 LGHNT and CDR2 FRNRAP. The CDR3: CASGPRTGELETQYF. CDR3 sequence (DNA): TGTGCTAGTGGTCCGCGGACAGGGGAGCTGGAGACCCAGTACTTC.

The genes are TRBV3-1 (or the pseudogene TRBV3-2) and TRBJ1-1; D is undetermined. Trimming left V 4 bases short and J 3 bases short, with 6 bases between. CDR1 is LGHDT, CDR2 YNNKEL, per germline (reference sequence). CDR3 size: 12 residues. This chain's CDR3 is CASSPGYTEAFF. CDR3 nucleotide sequence: TGTGCCAGCAGCCCCGGGTACACTGAAGCTTTCTTT.